This is a list of T cell receptor beta chains from one sample in a study of T cells after yellow fever vaccination. TCRdb re-called the 5' RACE reads through MiXCR, storing one row per CDR3 protein. The sample includes about 300,000 distinct CDR3 sequences, roughly 8.7% of them seen just once. Sequenced here: CD4+ T cells sorted from PBMCs, sampled 5 days after the yellow fever booster vaccination. These receptors were obtained from a man between 18 and 29 years old who received the YFV17D yellow fever vaccine. CDR3s include the opening cysteine and the closing phenylalanine or tryptophan. Each record gives: J gene, clone size, D gene, V gene, CDR3 protein, CDR3 DNA. The D gene is left open where the match is weak. Clone size appears in some rows only: once, few, many, or a class for an expanded clone.

>TRBJ1-2|few|-|TRBV12-3/TRBV12-4
CASRGRGTGGYTF
TGTGCCAGTCGGGGCAGGGGTACTGGGGGCTACACCTTC
>TRBJ2-1|-|TRBD2|TRBV5-1
CASGPGGPYNEQFF
TGCGCCAGTGGGCCGGGGGGGCCCTACAATGAGCAGTTCTTC
>TRBJ2-2|-|-|TRBV5-5
CASSVPGELFF
TGTGCCAGCAGCGTACCGGGGGAGCTGTTTTTT
>TRBJ1-1|-|-|TRBV5-1
CASSLVGGMNTEAFF
TGCGCCAGCAGCTTGGTTGGGGGAATGAACACTGAAGCTTTCTTT
>TRBJ2-4|many|TRBD2|TRBV5-1
CASSATSGGNIQYF
TGCGCCAGCAGCGCTACTAGCGGGGGAAACATTCAGTACTTC
>TRBJ2-7|-|-|TRBV12-3/TRBV12-4
CASSSISDRREF
TGTGCCAGCAGTTCCATCTCGGACAGGAGGGAATTC
>TRBJ1-4|few|-|TRBV7-9
CASRRPNEKLFF
TGTGCCAGCAGAAGACCCAATGAAAAACTGTTTTTT
>TRBJ1-3|few|-|TRBV5-5
CASSRAGTSSGNTIYF
TGTGCCAGCAGCCGGGCCGGAACAAGCTCTGGAAACACCATATATTTT
>TRBJ1-6|few|-|TRBV5-5
CASSYGRDSPLHF
TGTGCCAGCAGCTACGGACGGGATTCACCCCTCCACTTT
>TRBJ2-3|-|-|TRBV6-1
CASSEVPAGHTDTQYF
TGTGCCAGCAGTGAAGTACCTGCAGGTCACACAGATACGCAGTATTTT
>TRBJ1-1|many|TRBD1|TRBV10-3
CAISGQGKRDTEAFF
TGTGCCATCAGTGGACAGGGAAAGCGGGACACTGAAGCTTTCTTT
>TRBJ1-2|few|TRBD1|TRBV30
CAWSFKGQVARGYTF
TGTGCCTGGAGTTTCAAAGGACAGGTCGCGCGTGGCTACACCTTC
>TRBJ1-2|many|TRBD1|TRBV6-5
CASSRTGLASGYTF
TGTGCCAGCAGTCGGACAGGTCTGGCCTCTGGCTACACCTTC
>TRBJ1-1|-|-|TRBV7-2
CASSLSLHSRDRAFF
TGTGCCAGCAGCTTATCGCTCCACAGCAGAGATAGGGCTTTCTTT
>TRBJ1-5|-|-|TRBV3-1
CASSQAPGGNQPQHF
TGTGCCAGCAGCCAAGCCCCAGGCGGCAATCAGCCCCAGCATTTT
>TRBJ2-7|few|TRBD1|TRBV20-1
CSASDYGTGGHEQYF
TGCAGTGCCTCCGACTACGGGACAGGGGGCCACGAGCAGTACTTC
>TRBJ1-1|-|-|TRBV10-2
CASSESGDPKAFF
TGCGCCAGCAGTGAGTCGGGGGACCCGAAAGCTTTCTTT
>TRBJ1-1|many|-|TRBV11-2
CASSLEISVGAFF
TGTGCCAGCAGCTTAGAAATCTCCGTGGGCGCTTTCTTT
>TRBJ1-6|-|-|TRBV5-6
CASSLNPGGYSPLHF
TGTGCCAGCAGCCTAAATCCGGGGGGATATTCACCCCTCCACTTT
>TRBJ1-1|-|-|TRBV4-1
CASSHQGGDEAFF
TGCGCCAGCAGCCATCAGGGAGGTGATGAAGCTTTCTTT
>TRBJ1-1|many|-|TRBV12-3/TRBV12-4
CASSARQDNTEAFF
TGTGCCAGCAGCGCGAGACAGGATAACACTGAAGCTTTCTTT
>TRBJ2-2|many|-|TRBV7-9
CASRKNRAGTGELFF
TGTGCCAGCAGAAAGAACAGGGCGGGGACCGGGGAGCTGTTTTTT
>TRBJ2-7|few|-|TRBV28
CASSPRRVNSYEQYF
TGTGCCAGCAGCCCAAGACGGGTCAACTCCTACGAGCAGTACTTC
>TRBJ2-1|few|-|TRBV10-3
CAITPQGTYNEQFF
TGTGCCATCACCCCCCAGGGGACCTACAATGAGCAGTTCTTC
>TRBJ2-3|-|-|TRBV7-3
CASSLSAGTSTDTQYF
TGTGCCAGCAGCTTAAGTGCGGGAACTAGCACAGATACGCAGTATTTT
>TRBJ2-7|few|TRBD2|TRBV29-1
CSVEDMVRTSGGRSSYEQYF
TGCAGCGTTGAAGATATGGTACGGACTAGCGGGGGCCGGAGCTCCTACGAGCAGTACTTC
>TRBJ1-5|few|-|TRBV18
CASSPEWNQPQHF
TGTGCCAGCTCACCAGAGTGGAATCAGCCCCAGCATTTT
>TRBJ2-3|many|-|TRBV11-2
CASSFGLAFTDTQYF
TGTGCCAGCAGCTTCGGCCTTGCCTTCACAGATACGCAGTATTTT